This record looks at one TCR beta chain sequence and its context. The antigen remains unidentified. This may arise from a read error, as a much more abundant clone is one base away. As the template, RNA transcripts were used to amplify TCR beta CDR3 regions. RT-PCR with HTBI primers came first, then second-round multiplex PCR. Using its own MiXCR run on the multiplex PCR reads, TCRdb lists one record per CDR3 protein. The data contain around 660,000 distinct CDR3 sequences, approximately 39% of them seen just once; the ten biggest clones take up more than 3%. J gave up 7 bases and V 5 bases, and 6 bases lay outside the gene matches. The CDR3 covers 15 residues. Germline CDR1 is SGHTA and CDR2 is FQGNSA. This specimen comes from a study of Graves' ophthalmopathy and Graves' hyperthyroidism. Study conclusions and caveats: Also, most clonotypes expanded in the thyroid above 0.001 frequency appeared in blood.

The specimen was peripheral blood. The chain joins TRBV7-2 to TRBJ2-2; 11 bases map to TRBD2. The clonotype was recovered from an adult man with Graves' ophthalmopathy. The CDR3 DNA is TGTGCCAGCAGCAAACTAGCGGGAGTTTGCGGGGAGCTGTTTTTT. Translation gives CASSKLAGVCGELFF.